Given below is one T cell receptor (beta chain) in context. The antigen remains undetermined. The data were taken from a study of monozygotic twins with inflammatory bowel disease. Study findings and constraints: Comparison of concordant versus discordant twins revealed no difference in repertoire similarity, possibly due to limited power. IBD patients displayed reduced TCRbeta diversity (inverse Simpson) when set against healthy co-twins.

CDR1 and CDR2 (germline): MRHNA, SNTAGT. The CDR3 has 15 amino acids. Total RNA amounting to 3500 ng went into each TCR library. A 6-nucleotide sample barcode was carried by the UMIs, which template switching added. From its re-call of the 5' RACE reads, TCRdb lists each CDR3 protein once, without DNA. This table holds approximately 400,000 distinct CDR3 sequences. This clonotype was obtained from a human donor with ulcerative colitis or Crohn's disease, or a healthy co-twin of an affected twin (not recorded which). The chain carries TRBV6-4 and TRBJ2-1; TCRdb calls TRBD2, which cannot be checked without DNA. The sequenced sample consisted of blood. CDR3 sequence: CASSVASGGADEQFF.